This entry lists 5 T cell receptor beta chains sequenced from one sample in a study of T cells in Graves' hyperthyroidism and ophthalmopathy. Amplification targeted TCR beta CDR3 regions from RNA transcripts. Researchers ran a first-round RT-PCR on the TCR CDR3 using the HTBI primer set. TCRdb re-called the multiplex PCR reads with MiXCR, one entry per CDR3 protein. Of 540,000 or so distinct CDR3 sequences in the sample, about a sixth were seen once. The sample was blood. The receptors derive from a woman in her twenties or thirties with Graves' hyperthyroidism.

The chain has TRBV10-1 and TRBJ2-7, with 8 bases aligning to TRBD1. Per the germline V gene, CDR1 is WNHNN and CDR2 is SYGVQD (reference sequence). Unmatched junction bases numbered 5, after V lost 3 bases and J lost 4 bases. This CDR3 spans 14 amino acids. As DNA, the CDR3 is TGCGCCAGCAGTGAATCAGGGGGCGCTTACGAGCAGTACTTC. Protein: CASSESGGAYEQYF.

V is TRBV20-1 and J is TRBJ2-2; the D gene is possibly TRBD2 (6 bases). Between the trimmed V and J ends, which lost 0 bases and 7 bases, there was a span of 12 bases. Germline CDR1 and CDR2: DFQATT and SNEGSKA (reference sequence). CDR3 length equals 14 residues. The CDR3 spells CSARESGDIGELFF. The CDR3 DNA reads TGCAGTGCTAGAGAATCGGGAGACATCGGGGAGCTGTTTTTT.

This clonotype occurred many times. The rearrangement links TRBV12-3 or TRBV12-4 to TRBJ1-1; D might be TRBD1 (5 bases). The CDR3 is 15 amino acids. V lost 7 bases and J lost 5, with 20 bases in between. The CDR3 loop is CASNASPGWKTEAFF. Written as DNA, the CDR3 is TGTGCCAGCAACGCTTCGCCAGGGTGGAAAACTGAAGCTTTCTTT.

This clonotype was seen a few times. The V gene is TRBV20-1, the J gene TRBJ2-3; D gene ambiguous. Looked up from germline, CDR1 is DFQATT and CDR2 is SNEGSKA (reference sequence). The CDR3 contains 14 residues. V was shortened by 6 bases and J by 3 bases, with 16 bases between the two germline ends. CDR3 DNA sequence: TGCAGTGCGACCCCTGATCCGGTTACAGATACGCAGTATTTT. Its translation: CSATPDPVTDTQYF.

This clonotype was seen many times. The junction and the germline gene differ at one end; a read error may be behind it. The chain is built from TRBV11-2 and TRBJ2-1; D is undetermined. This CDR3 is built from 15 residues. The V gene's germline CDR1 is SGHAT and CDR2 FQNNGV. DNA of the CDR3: TGTGCCAGCAGCCGGTTAGAGGAGCTCTACCATGAGCAGTTCTTC. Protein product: CASSRLEELYHEQFF.